This T cell receptor (beta chain) was found in a study of blood T cell repertoires in COVID-19. Study-level information: Whether acute or convalescent, the COVID-19 samples came from the United States, Italy and Spain. T cells, B-cell-depleted T cells, or PBMCs supplied cDNA or gDNA.

Authors' methods: Using reference gene primer amplification, nucleated cell counts were estimated. Profiling relied on immunoSEQ multiplex PCR, and the TCRdb table lists in-frame clones only, not all of them. V and J calls plus clone size are reproduced from that table; the DNA served to infer D and trimming. The sample lists some 24,000 clones, approximately 80% seen once, with 5% to 8% in the top ten. The CDR3 runs to 15 residues. Losses at the gene ends were 3 bases for V and 4 bases for J; bases not matched to a gene: 5. The germline gives CDR1 MNHEY, CDR2 SMNVEV (reference sequence). This clone was recorded only once.

V is TRBV27 and J is TRBJ1-2; 10 bases agree with TRBD1. The sequence came from a man between 65 and 85 years old with acute or convalescent COVID-19. The sequencing sample was made of peripheral blood. CDR3: CASSFRDRGAYGYTF. CDR3 nucleotides: TGTGCCAGCAGTTTCCGGGACAGGGGTGCCTATGGCTACACCTTC.